This T cell receptor (beta chain) was identified during a study of cytomegalovirus exposure and HLA in healthy donors. Trimming shortened V by 1 base and J by 3 bases, and 4 bases separated the two germline ends. Germline V CDR1 and CDR2: SGHDT, YYEEEE. The CDR3 is 13 residues long. This clone has just a few counts. This same CDR3 is encoded by further DNA sequences in the sample. The study ran its PCR with 60 Vbeta and 13 Jbeta primers. Sequencing used immunoSEQ multiplex PCR; TCRdb keeps in-frame clones, though not all of them. The table records approximately 200,000 clones, about 83% of them present only once.

Material for sequencing was PBMCs. This receptor was obtained from a man aged 35 to 55 in good health and CMV-seronegative. The chain couples TRBV5-6 to TRBJ2-2; D uncertain. CDR3 DNA: TGTGCCAGCAGCTTGTCTCACACCGGGGAGCTGTTTTTT. Amino acids: CASSLSHTGELFF.